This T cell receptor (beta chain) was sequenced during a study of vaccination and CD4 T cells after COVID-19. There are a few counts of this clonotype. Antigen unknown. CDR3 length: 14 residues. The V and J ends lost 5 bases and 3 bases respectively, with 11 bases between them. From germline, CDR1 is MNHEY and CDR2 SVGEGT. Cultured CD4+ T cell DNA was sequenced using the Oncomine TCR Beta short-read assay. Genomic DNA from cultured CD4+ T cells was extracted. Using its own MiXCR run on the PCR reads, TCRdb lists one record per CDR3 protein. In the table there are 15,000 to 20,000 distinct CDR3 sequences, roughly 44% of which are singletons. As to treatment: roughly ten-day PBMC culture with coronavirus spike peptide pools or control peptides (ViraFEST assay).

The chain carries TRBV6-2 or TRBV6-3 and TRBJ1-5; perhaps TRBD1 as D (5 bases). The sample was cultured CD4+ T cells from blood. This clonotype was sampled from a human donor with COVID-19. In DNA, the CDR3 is TGTGCCAGCAGTCCGGGACGGAACAATCAGCCCCAGCATTTT. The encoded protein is CASSPGRNNQPQHF.